This TCR beta chain was profiled in a study of control samples from healthy donors and cancer patients. From germline, CDR1 is MNHEY and CDR2 SMNVEV (reference sequence). V shed 5 bases, J shed 5 bases, and the junction held 8 bases outside the gene matches. CDR3 length: 15 residues. The table came from immunoSEQ multiplex PCR; TCRdb's copy has only in-frame clones and leaves some out. The sample includes about 140,000 clones, about 90% of them seen just once. The sequence derives from a man aged 18 to 35 in good health. The chain has TRBV27 and TRBJ2-1; 8 bases are shared with TRBD1. Sample: blood. CDR3 loop: CASSPWTGPNNEQFF. CDR3 sequence (DNA): TGTGCCAGCAGTCCCTGGACAGGGCCAAACAATGAGCAGTTCTTC.